What follows is one T cell receptor (beta chain) and its context. These data originate in a study of cytomegalovirus exposure and HLA in healthy donors. PCR involved 60 Vbeta and 13 Jbeta primers. The repertoire was sequenced with immunoSEQ multiplex PCR; TCRdb's copy has only in-frame clones and lacks some. The repertoire has approximately 84,000 clones, over 75% of them found once; the top ten carry just under 2.5%. This CDR3 region has 13 residues. V dropped 6 bases and J dropped 9; count of bases not matched to a gene: 4. Germline V gives CDR1 MRHNA, CDR2 SNTAGT. Sequencing was carried out using PBMCs. The clonotype originates from a male donor in good health and CMV-seropositive. The V gene is TRBV6-4, the J gene TRBJ2-2; the match to TRBD1 covers 10 bases. CDR3 in amino acids: CASSSDRGRELFF. The CDR3 region has the DNA TGTGCCAGCAGCTCCGACAGGGGGCGGGAGCTGTTTTTT.